This TCR beta chain was obtained from a study of monozygotic twins with inflammatory bowel disease. CDR3 length: 16 residues. CDR1 and CDR2 from the germline V gene are LNHDA and SQIVND (reference sequence). Reprocessing the 5' RACE reads, TCRdb reports a single entry for every CDR3 protein and omits DNA. The sample holds 350,000 to 400,000 distinct CDR3 sequences. V usage is TRBV19 and J usage is TRBJ2-3; without DNA, the TCRdb call of TRBD2 cannot be checked. The sequenced sample consisted of blood. The origin of this receptor is a human donor with ulcerative colitis or Crohn's disease, or a healthy co-twin of an affected twin (not recorded which). The CDR3 sequence is CATSYDRPGIEDTQYF.